The sequence of this TCR beta chain was determined in a study of OX40 agonist ivuxolimab in advanced cancers. Assay: immunoSEQ multiplex PCR; the TCRdb copy retains only in-frame clones and omits some. The data show over 85,000 clones, 87% seen once. Deletions cut 3 bases from V and 2 bases from J, with 13 bases between. The CDR3 is 16 amino acids. Germline V gene sequence: CDR1 KGHSH, CDR2 LQKENI. The genes are TRBV18 and TRBJ2-2; D remains unclear. The source of this sequence is an adult with an advanced solid tumor such as melanoma, head and neck, liver or kidney cancer. Sequences were derived from CD4+ or CD8+ T cells sorted from blood, sampled in a trial of the OX40 agonist ivuxolimab. The CDR3 spells CASSPPGGDNTGELFF. The CDR3 bases are TGTGCCAGCTCACCCCCCGGCGGAGACAACACCGGGGAGCTGTTTTTT.